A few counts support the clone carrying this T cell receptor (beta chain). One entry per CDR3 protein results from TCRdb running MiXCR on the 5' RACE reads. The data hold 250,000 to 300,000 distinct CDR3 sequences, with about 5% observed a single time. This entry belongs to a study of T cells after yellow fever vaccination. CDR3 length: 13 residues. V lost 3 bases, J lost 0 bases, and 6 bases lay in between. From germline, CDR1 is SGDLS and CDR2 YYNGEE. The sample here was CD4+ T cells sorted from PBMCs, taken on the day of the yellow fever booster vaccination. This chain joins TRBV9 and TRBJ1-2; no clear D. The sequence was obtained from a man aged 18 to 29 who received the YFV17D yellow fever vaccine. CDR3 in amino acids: CASSAGTNYGYTF. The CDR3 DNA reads TGTGCCAGCAGCGCCGGGACTAACTATGGCTACACCTTC.